The T cell receptor beta chain described here comes from a study of T cell responses to AZD1222 COVID-19 vaccine. Broader study findings: The peak T cell response came first, and repertoires were sampled only after it. At study baseline, merely about 6 AZD1222 recipients were seropositive. Possibly, clonal diversity was underestimated; donors were largely white British and included more females.

Germline V gives CDR1 SGHTA, CDR2 FQGTGA. V gave up 2 bases and J gave up 7 bases, with 10 bases separating them. The CDR3 totals 13 residues. Concerning this clone: As yet, its antigen is unknown.

Generated by immunoSEQ multiplex PCR, the TCRdb table keeps only in-frame clones and is missing some. The data hold approximately 150,000 clones, with roughly 92% observed a single time. V usage is TRBV7-3 and J usage is TRBJ2-3, with D possibly being TRBD1 (6 bases). This specimen was peripheral blood, taken on day 0 of AZD1222 vaccination. This clonotype originated in an adult in good health. CDR3 amino acids: CASSLARGNTQYF. The CDR3 region has the DNA TGTGCCAGCAGCTTAGCCAGGGGAAATACGCAGTATTTT. The variable domain in full, completed from reference TRBV7-3 and TRBJ2-3, reads GAGVSQTPSNKVTEKGKYVELRCDPISGHTALYWYRQSLGQGPEFLIYFQGTGAADDSGLPNDRFFAVRPEGSVSTLKIQRTERGDSAVYLCASSLARGNTQYFGPGTRLTVL.